A selection of T cell receptor beta chains follows, all from one sample in a study of T cells in Graves' hyperthyroidism and ophthalmopathy. TCRdb called the multiplex PCR reads again in MiXCR, with one record for every CDR3 protein. In the table there are approximately 620,000 distinct CDR3 sequences, approximately 15% of which are singletons. Input material: blood. The receptors derive from a woman aged 25 to 45 with Graves' hyperthyroidism that later progressed to Graves' ophthalmopathy. Each CDR3 is given with its conserved first and last residue. The D gene is left open where the match is weak. Size values are once, few and many counts, or a class for expanded clones, and some rows have none.

TRBV3-1	TRBJ1-2	few	TRBD1	TGTGCCAGCAGAACACAGGGGGCTTTCTATGGCTACACCTTC	CASRTQGAFYGYTF
TRBV13	TRBJ2-7	few	-	TGTGCCAGCAGCGAAGGGACTTTTTACGAGCAGTACTTC	CASSEGTFYEQYF
TRBV5-1	TRBJ1-1	few	-	TGCGCCAGCAGCTCGACGTATGAAGCTTTCTTT	CASSSTYEAFF
TRBV10-3	TRBJ1-5	few	-	TGTGCCATCAGTGAGTCGAATCGGAGTGGGCAATCTCAGCCCCAGCATTTT	CAISESNRSGQSQPQHF
TRBV7-8	TRBJ2-4	-	-	TGTGCCAGCAGCTTAGTTCCCGGGGAGTCGGCCAAAAACATTCAGTACTTC	CASSLVPGESAKNIQYF
TRBV30	TRBJ2-5	many	-	TGTGCCTGGACTACAGGGATGGGAAAGACCCAGTACTTC	CAWTTGMGKTQYF
TRBV7-9	TRBJ2-7	few	TRBD2	TGTGCCAGCACCTTTAGCGGGAGGCTATACGAGCAGTACTTC	CASTFSGRLYEQYF
TRBV20-1	TRBJ2-5	many	-	TGCAGTGCTAGAGATTCTAGGCTACAGTACTTC	CSARDSRLQYF
TRBV27	TRBJ2-4	many	-	TGTGCCAGCAGTTTCAGTAGGTTGGAACTAGCCAAAAACATTCAGTACTTC	CASSFSRLELAKNIQYF
TRBV30	TRBJ2-4	-	-	TGTGCCTGGAGTGTAAAGGGGCTAGCCAAAAACATTCACTACTTC	CAWSVKGLAKNIHYF
TRBV6-5	TRBJ1-5	many	-	TGTGCCAGCAGTTACTCTTCCGCGGGTCAAAGCGGTCAGCCCCAGCATTTT	CASSYSSAGQSGQPQHF
TRBV11-1	TRBJ2-5	many	-	TGTGCCACCCGGACTTTCCAAGAGACGGCCCAGTACTTC	CATRTFQETAQYF
TRBV10-3	TRBJ2-7	many	TRBD1	TGTGCCATCAGGGGTGACAGGGCCTACGAGCAGTACTTC	CAIRGDRAYEQYF
TRBV6-1	TRBJ2-1	few	-	TGTGCCAGCAGTGAAGCGATTGCGGCCAATGAGCAGTTCTTC	CASSEAIAANEQFF
TRBV7-8	TRBJ2-5	many	TRBD2	TGTGCCAGCAGCCGATCCCTGCGGGGGCAAGAGACCCAGTACTTC	CASSRSLRGQETQYF
TRBV6-2/TRBV6-3	TRBJ2-7	-	TRBD2	TGTGCCAGCAGTCAGGGGACTAGCGGGAGAAGTCCCGAGCAGTACTTC	CASSQGTSGRSPEQYF
TRBV9	TRBJ2-1	many	-	TGTGCCAGCAGCGTAAGAAGTACCTACAATGAGCAGTTCTTC	CASSVRSTYNEQFF
TRBV12-3/TRBV12-4	TRBJ2-5	few	-	TGTGCCAGCAGTCAACACTCCGACCAAGAGACCCAGTACTTC	CASSQHSDQETQYF
TRBV19	TRBJ2-1	-	TRBD2	TGTGCCAATAGTTTCGATCCAGCGGGAGTTTCCAATGAGCAGTTCTTC	CANSFDPAGVSNEQFF
TRBV7-9	TRBJ1-5	many	TRBD1	TGTGCCAGCAGCTTAGAGGGACAGGCCACGGATGAGCCCCAGCATTTT	CASSLEGQATDEPQHF
TRBV7-2	TRBJ2-3	few	TRBD2	TGTGCCAGCAGCTCCAGCGGGAGATCAGATACGCAGTATTTT	CASSSSGRSDTQYF
TRBV12-3/TRBV12-4	TRBJ2-1	-	TRBD1	TGTGCCAGCAGTATGACAGGGGGGTCCCTCAGCTCCTACAATGAGCAGTTCTTC	CASSMTGGSLSSYNEQFF
TRBV5-1	TRBJ2-1	many	-	TGCGCCAGCAGCTTGGGAGGCTACTCCTACAATGAGCAGTTCTTC	CASSLGGYSYNEQFF
TRBV7-9	TRBJ2-2	-	-	TGTGCCAGCAGGGCGTACGGGGAGCTGTTTTTT	CASRAYGELFF
TRBV29-1	TRBJ2-7	once	TRBD2	TGCAGCGGTGGTCGAAATCTACTAGCGGGAGGGTCCTACGAGCAGTACTTC	CSGGRNLLAGGSYEQYF
TRBV10-3	TRBJ2-1	few	TRBD2	TGTGCCATCACTCCCGCGTCGGGAGCGGGGAATGAGCAGTTCTTC	CAITPASGAGNEQFF
TRBV19	TRBJ2-1	few	-	TGTGCCAGTAGTATTTCCAGGGTTCGGGCTGCCTACAATGAGCAGTTCTTC	CASSISRVRAAYNEQFF
TRBV19	TRBJ1-1	many	-	TGTGCCAGTAGTATTTTATCGTACCGATGGCGGGGAGGGAACACTGAAGCTTTCTTT	CASSILSYRWRGGNTEAFF
TRBV28	TRBJ2-7	many	TRBD2	TGTGCCAGCCTTGTGGCGGGAGAGGACGAGCAGTACTTC	CASLVAGEDEQYF
TRBV28	TRBJ2-7	-	TRBD2	TGTGCCAGCAGGACTAGCGGACCCGTCTACGAGCAGTACTTC	CASRTSGPVYEQYF
TRBV19	TRBJ1-6	many	-	TGTGCCAGTAGTCCACAGGGTTCACCCCTCCACTTT	CASSPQGSPLHF
TRBV20-1	TRBJ2-7	few	-	TGCAGTGCTAGAGATCCCCAGGTGCAGTACTTC	CSARDPQVQYF
TRBV6-1	TRBJ2-7	few	-	TGTGCCAGCAGGAGCAGGGTTGGGGAGCAGTACTTC	CASRSRVGEQYF
TRBV5-8	TRBJ2-6	few	-	TGTGCCAGCAGCTGGGACCACTCTGGGGCCAACGTCCTGACTTTC	CASSWDHSGANVLTF
TRBV4-1	TRBJ2-1	many	-	TGCGCCAGCAGCCATGAATCGCATGAGCAGTTCTTC	CASSHESHEQFF
TRBV7-9	TRBJ1-4	once	-	TGTGCCAGCAGCCCCTCCGGGACATCTGAAAAACTGTTTTTT	CASSPSGTSEKLFF
TRBV2	TRBJ1-6	many	-	TGTGCCAGCAGTGACTGGGACCTTCCACCCCTCCACTTT	CASSDWDLPPLHF
TRBV20-1	TRBJ2-7	-	TRBD2	TGCAGTGCGAGACCGGGACTAGCTGCCGAGCAGTACTTC	CSARPGLAAEQYF
TRBV7-3	TRBJ1-2	few	-	TGTGCCAGCAGCGACTACCACCAACAGGGCGGCTACACCTTC	CASSDYHQQGGYTF
TRBV28	TRBJ2-1	-	-	TGTGCCAGCAGTCCCCCAGCGATGTATGAGCAGTTCTTC	CASSPPAMYEQFF
TRBV7-2	TRBJ2-1	-	-	TGTGCCAGCAGAATAGGGTACAATGAGCAGTTCTTC	CASRIGYNEQFF
TRBV11-2	TRBJ1-2	many	TRBD1	TGTGCCAGCAGCCAAACAGGGGAGGGCTATGGCTACACCTTC	CASSQTGEGYGYTF
TRBV19	TRBJ1-1	-	-	TGTGCCAGTAAAAGAAAAGGCACTGAAGCTTTCTTT	CASKRKGTEAFF
TRBV20-1	TRBJ1-1	many	-	TGCAGTGCCCGGACCGACACTGAAGCTTTCTTT	CSARTDTEAFF
TRBV3-1	TRBJ2-2	-	-	TGTGCCAGCAGCCAAGCAGCAGGGAGGTTGGCCGGGGAGCTGTTTTTT	CASSQAAGRLAGELFF
TRBV29-1	TRBJ2-2	few	TRBD2	TGCAGCGTGGGTCTAGCGGGAGACACCGGGGAGCTGTTTTTT	CSVGLAGDTGELFF
TRBV4-3	TRBJ2-6	few	-	TGCGCCAGCAGCCAATTACTACAGGGTTCCAACGTCCTGACTTTC	CASSQLLQGSNVLTF
TRBV5-5	TRBJ1-1	-	-	TGTGCCAGCAGCTTAAGTTCTAGGAACACTGAAGCTTTCTTT	CASSLSSRNTEAFF
TRBV14	TRBJ2-7	many	TRBD2	TGTGCCAGCTCCCGCTTGGCGGGAGGGAACGAGCAGTACTTC	CASSRLAGGNEQYF
TRBV30	TRBJ2-7	-	-	TGTGCCTGGAGTGTACTTAGGGGTGGCGAGCAGTACTTC	CAWSVLRGGEQYF
TRBV29-1	TRBJ2-1	few	TRBD1	TGCAGCGTTAAACCCGGGACAGGTTACAATGAGCAGTTCTTC	CSVKPGTGYNEQFF
TRBV5-6	TRBJ2-7	few	-	TGTGCCAGCAGCTCCGCGCGAGGTTCCCCCTACGAGCAGTACTTC	CASSSARGSPYEQYF
TRBV28	TRBJ2-5	-	-	TGTGCCAGCACAGGACAGCAAGAGACCCAGTACTTC	CASTGQQETQYF
TRBV2	TRBJ2-7	many	TRBD2	TGTGCCAGCAGTGAAGTCGGGGGGGAGGTCGACGAGCAGTACTTC	CASSEVGGEVDEQYF
TRBV20-1	TRBJ2-2	few	-	TGCAGTGCTAGTCCTGGGACCGGGGAGCTGTTTTTT	CSASPGTGELFF
TRBV20-1	TRBJ2-3	few	-	TGCAGTGCTAGAGAGGTCGGGGAAATCACAGATACGCAGTATTTT	CSAREVGEITDTQYF
TRBV25-1	TRBJ2-1	-	TRBD2	TGTGCCAGCAGTGAAATTCCCGCGGGAGCAACTGAGCAGTTCTTC	CASSEIPAGATEQFF
TRBV29-1	TRBJ1-2	-	-	TGCAGCGTTGAAGGGGTCCGTGGCTATGGCTACACCTTC	CSVEGVRGYGYTF
TRBV14	TRBJ1-6	-	TRBD1	TGTGCCAGCAGCCAAGATTCGAGACAGGGGAGCTCCTATAATTCACCCCTCCACTTT	CASSQDSRQGSSYNSPLHF